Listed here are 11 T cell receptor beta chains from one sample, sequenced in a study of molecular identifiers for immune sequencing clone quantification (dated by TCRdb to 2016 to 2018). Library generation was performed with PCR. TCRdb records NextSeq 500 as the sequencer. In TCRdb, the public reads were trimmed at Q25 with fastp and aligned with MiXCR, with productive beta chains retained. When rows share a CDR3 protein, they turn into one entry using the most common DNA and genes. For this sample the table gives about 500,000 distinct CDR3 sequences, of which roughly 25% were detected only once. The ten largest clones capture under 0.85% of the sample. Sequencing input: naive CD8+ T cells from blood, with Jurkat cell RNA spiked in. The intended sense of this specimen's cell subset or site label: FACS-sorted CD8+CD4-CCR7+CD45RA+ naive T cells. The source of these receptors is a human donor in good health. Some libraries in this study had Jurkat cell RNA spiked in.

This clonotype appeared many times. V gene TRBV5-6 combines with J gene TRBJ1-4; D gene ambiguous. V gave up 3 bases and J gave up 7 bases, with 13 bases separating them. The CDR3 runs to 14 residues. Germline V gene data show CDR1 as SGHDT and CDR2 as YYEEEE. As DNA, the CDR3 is TGTGCCAGCAGCTCTGACTGGGAGGGTGAAAAACTGTTTTTT. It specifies CASSSDWEGEKLFF.

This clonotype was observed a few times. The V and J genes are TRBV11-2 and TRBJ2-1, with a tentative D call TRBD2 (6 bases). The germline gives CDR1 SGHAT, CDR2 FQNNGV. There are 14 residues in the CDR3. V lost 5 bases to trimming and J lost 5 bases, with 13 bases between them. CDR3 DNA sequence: TGTGCCAGCAGCATCGCGGGGTACCACAATGAGCAGTTCTTC. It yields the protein CASSIAGYHNEQFF.

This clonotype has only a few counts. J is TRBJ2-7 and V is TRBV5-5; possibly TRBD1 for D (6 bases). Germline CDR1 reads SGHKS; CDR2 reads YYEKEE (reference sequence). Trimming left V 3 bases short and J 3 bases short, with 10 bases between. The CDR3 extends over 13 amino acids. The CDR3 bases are TGTGCCAGCAGCTCAGACAGGAGCTACGAGCAGTACTTC. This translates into CASSSDRSYEQYF. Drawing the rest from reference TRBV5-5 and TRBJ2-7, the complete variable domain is DAGVTQSPTHLIKTRGQQVTLRCSPISGHKSVSWYQQVLGQGPQFIFQYYEKEERGRGNFPDRFSARQFPNYSSELNVNALLLGDSALYLCASSSDRSYEQYFGPGTRLTVT.

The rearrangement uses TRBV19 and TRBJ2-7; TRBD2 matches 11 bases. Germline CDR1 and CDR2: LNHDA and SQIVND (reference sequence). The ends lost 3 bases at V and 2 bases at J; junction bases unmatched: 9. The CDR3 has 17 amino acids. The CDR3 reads CASSMGSGGATAYEQYF. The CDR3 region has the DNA TGTGCCAGTAGTATGGGTAGCGGGGGGGCGACCGCCTACGAGCAGTACTTC.

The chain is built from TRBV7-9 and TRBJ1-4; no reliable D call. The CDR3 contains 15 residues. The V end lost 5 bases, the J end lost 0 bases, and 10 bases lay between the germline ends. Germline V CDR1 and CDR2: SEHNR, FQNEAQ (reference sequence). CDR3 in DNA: TGTGCCAGCAGCCGAGAGTCCTCAACTAATGAAAAACTGTTTTTT. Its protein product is CASSRESSTNEKLFF.

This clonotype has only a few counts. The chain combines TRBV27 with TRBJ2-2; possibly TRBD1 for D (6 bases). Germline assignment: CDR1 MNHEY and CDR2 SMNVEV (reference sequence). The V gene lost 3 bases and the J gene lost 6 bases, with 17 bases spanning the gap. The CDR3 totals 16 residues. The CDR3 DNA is TGTGCCAGCAGTTTTTTCCCAGTCCAGGGGCCCGGGGAGCTGTTTTTT. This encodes CASSFFPVQGPGELFF.

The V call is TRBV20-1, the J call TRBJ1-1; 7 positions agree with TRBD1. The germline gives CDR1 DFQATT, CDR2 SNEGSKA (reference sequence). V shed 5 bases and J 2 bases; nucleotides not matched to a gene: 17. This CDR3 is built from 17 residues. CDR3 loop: CSAVIPYFRTGNTEAFF. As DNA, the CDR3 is TGCAGTGCTGTAATTCCGTATTTCCGGACAGGTAACACTGAAGCTTTCTTT.

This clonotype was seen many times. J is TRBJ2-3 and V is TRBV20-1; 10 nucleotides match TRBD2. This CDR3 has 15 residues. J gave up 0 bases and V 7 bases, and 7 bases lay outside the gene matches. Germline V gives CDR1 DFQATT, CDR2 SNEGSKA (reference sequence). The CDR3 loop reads CSVRASGGSTDTQYF. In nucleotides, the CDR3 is TGCAGTGTGAGGGCTAGCGGGGGCAGCACAGATACGCAGTATTTT.

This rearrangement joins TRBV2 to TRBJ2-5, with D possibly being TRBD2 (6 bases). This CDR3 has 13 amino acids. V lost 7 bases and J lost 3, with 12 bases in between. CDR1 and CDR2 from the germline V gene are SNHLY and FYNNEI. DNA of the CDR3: TGTGCCAGCATTGGTAGCGGAGAAGAGACCCAGTACTTC. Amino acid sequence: CASIGSGEETQYF.

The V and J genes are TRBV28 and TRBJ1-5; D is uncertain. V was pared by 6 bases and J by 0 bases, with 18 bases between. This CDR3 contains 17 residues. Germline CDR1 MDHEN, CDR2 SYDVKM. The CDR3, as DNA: TGTGCCAGCAGCCAATCAATAGGCAGAGCTAGCAATCAGCCCCAGCATTTT. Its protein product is CASSQSIGRASNQPQHF.

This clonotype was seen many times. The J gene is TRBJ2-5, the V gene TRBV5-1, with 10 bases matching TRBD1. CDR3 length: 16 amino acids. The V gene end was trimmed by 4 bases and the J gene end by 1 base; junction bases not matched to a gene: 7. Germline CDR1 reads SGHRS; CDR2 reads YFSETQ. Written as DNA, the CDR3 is TGCGCCAGCAGCCAGGGGGACAGGGGTCTCCAAGAGACCCAGTACTTC. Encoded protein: CASSQGDRGLQETQYF.